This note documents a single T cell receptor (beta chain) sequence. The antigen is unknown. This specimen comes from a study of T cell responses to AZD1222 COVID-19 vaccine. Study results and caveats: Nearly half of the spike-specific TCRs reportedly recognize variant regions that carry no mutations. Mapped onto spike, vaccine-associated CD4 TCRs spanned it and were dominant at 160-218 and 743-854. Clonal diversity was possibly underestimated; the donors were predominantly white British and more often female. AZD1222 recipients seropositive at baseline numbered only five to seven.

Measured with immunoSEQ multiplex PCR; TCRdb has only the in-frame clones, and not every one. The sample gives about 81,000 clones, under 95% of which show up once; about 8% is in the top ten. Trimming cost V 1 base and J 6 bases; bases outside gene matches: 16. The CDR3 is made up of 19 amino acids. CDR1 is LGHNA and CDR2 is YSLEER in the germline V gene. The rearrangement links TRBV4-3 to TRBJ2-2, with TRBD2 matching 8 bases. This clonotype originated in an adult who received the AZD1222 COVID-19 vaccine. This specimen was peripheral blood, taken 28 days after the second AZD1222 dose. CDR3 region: CASSQGCAAEGLESGELFF. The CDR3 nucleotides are TGCGCCAGCAGCCAAGGGTGCGCGGCCGAGGGACTAGAATCCGGGGAGCTGTTTTTT.